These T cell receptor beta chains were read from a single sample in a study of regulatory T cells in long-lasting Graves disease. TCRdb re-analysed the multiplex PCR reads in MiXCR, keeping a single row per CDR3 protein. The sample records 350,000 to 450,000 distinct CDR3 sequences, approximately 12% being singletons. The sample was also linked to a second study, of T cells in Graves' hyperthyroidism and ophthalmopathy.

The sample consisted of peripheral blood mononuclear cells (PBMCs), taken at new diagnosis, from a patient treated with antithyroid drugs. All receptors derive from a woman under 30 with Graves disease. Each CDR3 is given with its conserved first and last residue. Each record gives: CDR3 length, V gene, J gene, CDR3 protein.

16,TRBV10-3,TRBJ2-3,CAISEPSGGLTDTQYF
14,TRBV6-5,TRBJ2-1,CASSYGDRQGEQFF
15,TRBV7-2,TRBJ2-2,CASSLVKWAAGELFF
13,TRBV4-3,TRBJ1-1,CASSQGSGTEAFF
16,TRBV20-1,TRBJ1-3,CSARDHLWGTGNTIYF
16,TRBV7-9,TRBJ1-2,CASSFEVRTPNYGYTF
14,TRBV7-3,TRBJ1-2,CASSPAGGDYGYTF
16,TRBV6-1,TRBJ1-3,CASSVGGLSSGNTIYF
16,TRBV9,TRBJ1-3,CASSPKQGISGNTIYF
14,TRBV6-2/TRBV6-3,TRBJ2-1,CASSYGRTYNEQFF
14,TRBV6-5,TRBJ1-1,CASSYDVQGAEAFF